This T cell receptor (beta chain) was recorded in a study of post-analysis software for immune sequencing data. Across the whole study: Some patients lacked subtype; others had relapsing-remitting, secondary progressive or progressive-relapsing disease.

As to this clonotype: The target antigen is unknown.

Points from the study as a whole: Relative to controls, patients with multiple sclerosis showed significantly lower normalized Chao1 diversity. Same-batch samples co-clustered strongly by F measure.

Unique molecular identifiers were present in the TCR beta cDNA libraries. Roughly 470,000 cDNA molecules came from around 1 to 9.1 million T cells. TCRdb re-derived calls from the PCR reads in MiXCR, one entry per CDR3 protein. Of roughly 400,000 distinct CDR3 sequences in the sample, more than 30% were seen once. Sequenced: blood. The receptor was derived from a girl aged 2 to 10 with multiple sclerosis.

CDR3 sequence reads: CASSLRNRDSYFNEAFF. CDR3 bases: TGCGCCAGCAGCTTAAGAAATCGGGACAGTTACTTCAATGAAGCTTTCTTT. The V and J genes are TRBV5-1 and TRBJ1-1; the match to TRBD1 covers 7 bases. There are 17 residues in the CDR3. CDR1 and CDR2 from the germline V gene are SGHRS and YFSETQ. Trimming removed 2 bases from V and 7 bases from J; junction bases left unmatched: 17.